The source of this T cell receptor beta chain is a study of CD8+CD57+ T cells in acquired aplastic anemia. Study summary: The study obtained an average of about 3.4 ug of DNA from sorted CD4+ and CD8+ cells. Overall study results and limits: Found in both controls and patients were approximately 29 CD8+ CDR3 sequences. The CD8+ Simpson's diversity of patients and controls was not significantly different.

All sequencing subjects had displayed CD8+CD57+ cell expansion on flow cytometry. A severe acquired aplastic anemia diagnosis applied to all patients. TCR beta VDJ and CDR3 profiling used genomic DNA as template. TCRdb re-called the reads through MiXCR, storing one row per CDR3 protein. The data show approximately 250,000 distinct CDR3 sequences, roughly 82% seen once. The CDR3 runs 15 residues. The V gene's germline CDR1 is SGHVS and CDR2 FQNEAQ. Unmatched junction bases numbered 5, after V lost 3 bases and J lost 4 bases. Notes on this clonotype: What it recognizes is unknown.

This chain links TRBV7-8 with TRBJ2-3, with 9 bases matching TRBD2. The sample taken for sequencing was sorted CD4+, CD8+, or CD8+CD57+ T cells (not recorded which) from PBMCs. The origin of this receptor is a human donor with aplastic anemia. This CDR3 is CASSLNRGRADTQYF. The CDR3, as DNA: TGTGCCAGCAGCTTGAATCGCGGGAGGGCAGATACGCAGTATTTT.